These 27 T cell receptor beta chains were sequenced from one sample in a study of glioma-infiltrating T cells after dendritic cell vaccination. Clones were read by immunoSEQ multiplex PCR, and TCRdb kept only the in-frame ones, dropping some. The repertoire holds over 55,000 clones, about 86% seen once, with roughly 8.2% in the top ten. This specimen consisted of blood, obtained before dendritic cell vaccination. The receptors come from a human donor with glioblastoma.

This rearrangement joins TRBV2 to TRBJ2-7; possible D gene TRBD1, 6 bases. This CDR3 is 12 amino acids long. Between the trimmed V and J ends, which lost 8 bases and 4 bases, there was a span of 12 bases. Germline CDR1 reads SNHLY; CDR2 reads FYNNEI. The CDR3 reads CASGSTGYEQYF. The CDR3 nucleotides are TGTGCCAGCGGGTCCACAGGGTACGAGCAGTACTTC.

This clone was counted only a few times. The V gene is TRBV7-3, the J gene TRBJ2-6; D gene unclear. Per the germline V gene, CDR1 is SGHTA and CDR2 is FQGTGA. The CDR3 is 16 amino acids. Trimming took 1 base from V and 0 from J, leaving 7 bases between them. The CDR3 nucleotides read TGTGCCAGCAGCTTAAAGCGCGCCTCTGGGGCCAACGTCCTGACTTTC. Translated: CASSLKRASGANVLTF.

V is TRBV7-9 and J is TRBJ1-2; 7 bases match TRBD1. Per germline, CDR1 SEHNR and CDR2 FQNEAQ (reference sequence). This CDR3 comprises 13 residues. Trimming cost V 5 bases and J 2 bases; bases outside gene matches: 2. Here the CDR3 reads CASSPGQNYGYTF. CDR3 bases: TGTGCCAGCAGCCCGGGACAGAACTATGGCTACACCTTC. The full variable domain, completed using reference TRBV7-9 and TRBJ1-2, is DTGVSQNPRHKITKRGQNVTFRCDPISEHNRLYWYRQTLGQGPEFLTYFQNEAQLEKSRLLSDRFSAERPKGSFSTLEIQRTEQGDSAMYLCASSPGQNYGYTFGSGTRLTVV.

The chain joins TRBV10-3 to TRBJ2-7; TRBD1 matches 8 bases. This CDR3 has 13 amino acids. CDR1 is ENHRY and CDR2 is SYGVKD in the germline V gene. After removal of 4 bases from V and 3 bases from J, the junction contained 2 bases not matched to a gene. The CDR3 reads CAISAGQDYEQYF. The CDR3 nucleotides read TGTGCCATCAGTGCGGGACAGGACTACGAGCAGTACTTC.

This chain connects TRBV27 to TRBJ1-4; D is possibly TRBD1 (6 bases). CDR1 and CDR2 (germline): MNHEY, SMNVEV (reference sequence). Trimming cost V 2 bases and J 3 bases, with 16 bases left between them. This CDR3 is 17 amino acids long. CDR3 in amino acids: CASSLLGGLIPNEKLFF. CDR3 DNA: TGTGCCAGCAGTTTACTCGGGGGGCTAATACCTAATGAAAAACTGTTTTTT.

This chain joins TRBV19 and TRBJ2-5; the D is unclear. Trimming removed 5 bases from V and 2 bases from J, with 12 bases in between. This CDR3 is built from 14 residues. The germline V gene encodes CDR1 LNHDA and CDR2 SQIVND (reference sequence). The CDR3 sequence: CASSPREKQETQYF. The CDR3 DNA reads as TGTGCCAGTAGTCCGCGTGAGAAACAAGAGACCCAGTACTTC.

This chain joins TRBV25-1 and TRBJ2-5, with a weak D call TRBD2 (6 bases). The J call is in doubt because the DNA end fits TRBJ2-7 better. CDR3 size: 12 residues. CDR1 is MGHDK, CDR2 SYGVNS, per germline. The CDR3 nucleotides read TGTGCCAGCAGTGGGGCGGGGTACGAGCAGTACTTC. Protein product: CASSGAGYEQYF.

The chain employs TRBV6-5 and TRBJ2-1; no clear D gene. Per the germline V gene, CDR1 is MNHEY and CDR2 is SVGAGI. V was cut by 0 bases and J by 6 bases, with 15 bases left in between. This CDR3 comprises 16 residues. The CDR3, as DNA: TGTGCCAGCAGTTACTCGAAATCCTCGCGGAGCAATGAGCAGTTCTTC. Protein product: CASSYSKSSRSNEQFF.

The count of this clone is one. V is TRBV7-2 and J is TRBJ2-3; the D is unclear. Germline CDR1 is SGHTA and CDR2 is FQGNSA. This CDR3 is 13 amino acids long. Trimming left V 4 bases short and J 1 base short, with 6 bases between. Here the CDR3 reads CASSSYRTDTQYF. Here the CDR3 DNA reads TGTGCCAGCAGCTCCTACCGCACAGATACGCAGTATTTT.

The genes are TRBV6-1 and TRBJ2-7; 8 positions agree with TRBD1. V was clipped by 5 bases and J by 2 bases; unmatched bases: 8. CDR3 length: 15 residues. Germline lookup yields CDR1 MNHNS and CDR2 SASEGT. The CDR3 DNA reads TGTGCCAGCAGTCCCACGACAGGGGAAGCCTACGAGCAGTACTTC. Translated, it gives CASSPTTGEAYEQYF.

The gene calls are TRBV5-3 and TRBJ1-6, with 8 nucleotides matching TRBD1. TRBV5-3 is classed as an ORF, of uncertain function. CDR3 length: 16 amino acids. Germline trimming cut 1 base from V and 6 bases from J; bases unmatched to any gene: 6. The DNA for the CDR3 is TGTGCCAGAAGCTTGCGGTTGACAGGGGCTAATTCACCCCTCCACTTT. It encodes CARSLRLTGANSPLHF.

This sequence joins TRBV29-1 and TRBJ2-5; 12 bases line up with TRBD2. Germline V gene data show CDR1 as SQVTM and CDR2 as ANQGSEA. The CDR3 is 15 amino acids. V was pared by 6 bases and J by 2 bases, with 7 bases of the junction left unmatched. CDR3 residues: CSVATSGGPQETQYF. The CDR3 bases are TGCAGCGTCGCTACTAGCGGGGGGCCTCAAGAGACCCAGTACTTC.

The table lists this clone with many counts. The rearrangement uses TRBV5-6 and TRBJ1-6; TRBD1 matches at 7 bases. The CDR3 spans 13 residues. V was clipped by 4 bases and J by 13 bases; unmatched bases: 8. Germline CDR1 SGHDT, CDR2 YYEEEE. The CDR3 here is CASSLRDRDPLHF. DNA for the CDR3: TGTGCCAGCAGCCTCAGGGACAGAGACCCCCTCCACTTT.

The chain recombines TRBV5-1 with TRBJ2-3, with 8 bases identical to TRBD2. Germline V gene lookup returns CDR1 SGHRS and CDR2 YFSETQ. The CDR3 spans 17 residues. Trimming at V came to 1 base and at J to 4 bases, leaving 11 bases not matched to a gene. CDR3 sequence reads: CASSLIEVGGAADTQYF. The CDR3 DNA sequence: TGCGCCAGCAGCTTGATCGAGGTCGGGGGGGCCGCAGATACGCAGTATTTT.

V and J are TRBV18 and TRBJ1-2; D gene uncertain. Trimming took off 6 bases at V and 3 bases at J, with 11 bases between the two ends. The CDR3 contains 13 residues. Germline V gene sequence: CDR1 KGHSH, CDR2 LQKENI. CDR3 coding DNA: TGTGCCAGCTCTGATGGGCAGTACTATGGCTACACCTTC. It is translated as CASSDGQYYGYTF.

The J gene is TRBJ1-2, the V gene TRBV11-2; D ambiguous. The V gene lost 4 bases and the J gene lost 7 bases, with 19 bases spanning the gap. CDR3 length: 15 amino acids. Germline CDR1 SGHAT, CDR2 FQNNGV. The CDR3 nucleotides are TGTGCCAGCAGCTCCTTCCGGAGGGTTGGATCTGGCTACACCTTC. It codes for CASSSFRRVGSGYTF. The variable domain in full, with the rest retrieved from reference TRBV11-2 and TRBJ1-2, is EAGVAQSPRYKIIEKRQSVAFWCNPISGHATLYWYQQILGQGPKLLIQFQNNGVVDDSQLPKDRFSAERLKGVDSTLKIQPAKLEDSAVYLCASSSFRRVGSGYTFGSGTRLTVV.

This chain joins TRBV6-1 and TRBJ1-1; 11 bases agree with TRBD1. The CDR3 contains 18 residues. The J segment lost 2 bases and the V segment lost 0 bases, leaving 8 bases of the junction unmatched. From germline, CDR1 is MNHNS and CDR2 SASEGT. The CDR3 coding sequence is TGTGCCAGCAGTGAAGCGCGATGGGACAGGGGGGTCAACACTGAAGCTTTCTTT. Translated, it gives CASSEARWDRGVNTEAFF.

This clone was seen a single time. In DNA form, the CDR3 reads TGTGCCAGCAGCTCCGTGATGCGGGGGGGCAGCGGGGAGCTGTTTTTT. Translating it yields CASSSVMRGGSGELFF. This sequence joins TRBV11-3 and TRBJ2-2, with 9 bases aligning to TRBD2. CDR1 is SGHNT, CDR2 YENEEA, per germline. CDR3 length: 16 amino acids. The junction had 10 bases not matched to a gene; V was cut back by 4 bases and J by 7 bases.

The chain couples TRBV6-1 to TRBJ2-6; a possible D gene is TRBD1 (5 bases). Looked up from germline, CDR1 is MNHNS and CDR2 is SASEGT. The V and J ends lost 0 bases and 3 bases respectively, with 9 bases between them. This CDR3 contains 16 residues. The CDR3 nucleotides read TGTGCCAGCAGTGAAGCGCCCAGGGTTGGGGCCAACGTCCTGACTTTC. Translated, it gives CASSEAPRVGANVLTF.

This clone was seen only a few times. This chain links TRBV14 with TRBJ1-2; D uncertain. This CDR3 region has 14 residues. Germline V gene sequence: CDR1 SGHDN, CDR2 FVKESK. Trimming left V 0 bases short and J 5 bases short, with 10 bases between. The DNA of the CDR3 is TGTGCCAGCAGCCAAGATCTCCGCGGGTATGGCTACACCTTC. This translates into CASSQDLRGYGYTF. Full variable domain (outside the CDR3, taken from reference TRBV14 and TRBJ1-2): EAGVTQFPSHSVIEKGQTVTLRCDPISGHDNLYWYRRVMGKEIKFLLHFVKESKQDESGMPNNRFLAERTGGTYSTLKVQPAELEDSGVYFCASSQDLRGYGYTFGSGTRLTVV.

The chain combines TRBV9 with TRBJ2-2; 7 bases fit TRBD2. This CDR3 has 15 amino acids. CDR1 and CDR2 from the germline V gene are SGDLS and YYNGEE. After removal of 3 bases from V and 6 bases from J, the junction contained 8 bases not matched to a gene. CDR3 sequence reads: CASSAFNREAGELFF. The CDR3 coding sequence is TGTGCCAGCAGCGCCTTCAATCGGGAGGCCGGGGAGCTGTTTTTT.

This clone was observed a few times. V and J are TRBV9 and TRBJ1-4, with D possibly matching TRBD1 (5 bases). The V end lost 4 bases, the J end lost 8 bases, and 18 bases lay between the germline ends. The CDR3 contains 15 residues. From germline, CDR1 is SGDLS and CDR2 YYNGEE. CDR3 sequence (DNA): TGTGCCAGCAGCCCTCGACTGTTAGGGGAAGAAAAACTGTTTTTT. Its translation is CASSPRLLGEEKLFF.

This chain links TRBV5-1 with TRBJ1-2, with D uncertain. From germline, CDR1 is SGHRS and CDR2 YFSETQ. The CDR3 runs 14 residues. V lost 2 bases and J lost 6, with 14 bases in between. The CDR3, as DNA: TGCGCCAGCAGCTTTGAGGAGGGTGTGGATGGCTACACCTTC. It translates to CASSFEEGVDGYTF. The entire variable domain, with the rest obtained from reference TRBV5-1 and TRBJ1-2, is as follows: KAGVTQTPRYLIKTRGQQVTLSCSPISGHRSVSWYQQTPGQGLQFLFEYFSETQRNKGNFPGRFSGRQFSNSRSEMNVSTLELGDSALYLCASSFEEGVDGYTFGSGTRLTVV.

This clone was counted only a few times. The genes are TRBV6-9 and TRBJ2-1; possible D gene TRBD2, 7 bases. This CDR3 spans 14 amino acids. Trimming removed 5 bases from V and 6 bases from J, with 14 bases in between. Germline lookup yields CDR1 MNHGY and CDR2 SVAAGI. The CDR3 sequence is CASSEEGGRNEQFF. CDR3 DNA: TGTGCCAGCAGTGAAGAGGGGGGGCGCAATGAGCAGTTCTTC.

As regards this clone: An end of the junction does not agree with germline; a read error may underlie this. V is TRBV10-3 and J is TRBJ1-2; D is unclear. The CDR3 length is 12 residues. CDR1 is ENHRY, CDR2 SYGVKD, per germline. The CDR3 sequence is CAISESKYGYTF. The CDR3 nucleotides are TGTGCCATCAGTGAGTCTAAATATGGCTACACCTTC.

The V call is TRBV7-6, the J call TRBJ1-6; possible D gene TRBD1, 5 bases. V dropped 1 base and J dropped 10 bases, with 14 bases sitting between them. Germline CDR1 is SGHVS and CDR2 is FNYEAQ. The CDR3 runs 15 residues. The CDR3 coding sequence is TGTGCCAGCAGCTTAGAGGGGCAGGCTTGGTCACCCCTCCACTTT. Its protein is CASSLEGQAWSPLHF.

This clone was seen more than once but under ten times. This chain connects TRBV5-6 to TRBJ1-2; 7 bases agree with TRBD1. The CDR3 is 15 residues long. Germline lookup yields CDR1 SGHDT and CDR2 YYEEEE. V shed 2 bases, J shed 7 bases, and the junction held 11 bases outside the gene matches. The CDR3 loop is CASSFAGQMRSGYTF. The CDR3 nucleotides are TGTGCCAGCAGCTTCGCGGGACAGATGAGATCTGGCTACACCTTC.